This T cell receptor (beta chain) was recorded in a study of T-cell reconstitution after alpha-beta-depleted transplantation in children. Study-wide results and limits: The origin of alpha-beta T cells about two months after transplant was reportedly several hundred expanded graft clones.

In its sample, this clonotype was seen many times. Antigen: not known. Losses at the gene ends were 5 bases for V and 3 bases for J; bases not matched to a gene: 8. CDR3 length: 15 amino acids. CDR1 is SEHNR, CDR2 FQNEAQ, per germline (reference sequence). Molecular barcoding with unique molecular identifiers was used for the TCRbeta library. TCRdb re-called the PCR reads with MiXCR, one entry per CDR3 protein. Here the sample spans fewer than 3,000 distinct CDR3 sequences, 20% to 25% being singletons. The gene calls are TRBV7-9 and TRBJ2-3; 7 bases are shared with TRBD2. The receptor was isolated from a female patient between 10 and 17 years old who had a stem cell transplant for acute lymphoblastic leukemia, so the T cells may come from the graft donor. The input for sequencing was PBMCs, mostly from graft donor cells, taken 60 days after TCRalphabeta/CD19-depleted stem cell transplant. Written as DNA, the CDR3 is TGTGCCAGCAGCCTACGTGGTAGCGGGACAGATACGCAGTATTTT. It codes for CASSLRGSGTDTQYF.